Each of the 4 T cell receptor beta chains below was sequenced from the same sample in a study of early T cells in non-severe SARS-CoV-2 infection (dated by TCRdb to about 2021). The library was produced with 5' RACE. The sequencing machine was a NextSeq 500. TCRdb passed the public sequencing reads through fastp at Q25 and MiXCR, retaining productive beta sequences. Entries are consolidated by CDR3 protein sequence, retaining the most common genes and DNA. This sample holds about 56,000 distinct CDR3 sequences; 10% were observed only once. The ten largest account for 6.5% of the sample. Sequencing was performed on whole blood. The receptors shown here come from an adult who was a healthcare worker with PCR-confirmed SARS-CoV-2 infection or an uninfected control (not recorded which).

This clonotype was picked up many times. The chain employs TRBV11-2 and TRBJ1-4, with 7 bases fitting TRBD1. The CDR3 totals 15 residues. Germline V gene sequence: CDR1 SGHAT, CDR2 FQNNGV. With 5 bases clipped from V and 0 bases from J, the junction kept 3 bases outside the gene matches. The CDR3 coding sequence is TGTGCCAGCAGCCCCGGGACAGCAACTAATGAAAAACTGTTTTTT. Translation gives CASSPGTATNEKLFF.

This chain connects TRBV5-4 to TRBJ2-2, with TRBD2 matching 9 bases. The J segment lost 5 bases and the V segment lost 5 bases, leaving 7 bases of the junction unmatched. This CDR3 is 15 amino acids long. Looked up from germline, CDR1 is SGHNT and CDR2 is YYREEE (reference sequence). CDR3 DNA: TGTGCCAGCAGTTCTCGTCTAGCGGGAACCGGGGAGCTGTTTTTT. Protein: CASSSRLAGTGELFF.

The chain recombines TRBV27 with TRBJ1-4, with D possibly being TRBD1 (6 bases). Per germline, CDR1 MNHEY and CDR2 SMNVEV (reference sequence). Deletions cut 5 bases from V and 6 bases from J, with 16 bases between. The length of the CDR3 is 15 residues. CDR3 loop: CASSLVGGRYEKLFF. CDR3 bases: TGTGCCAGCAGTCTAGTGGGGGGGCGGTATGAAAAACTGTTTTTT.

DNA for the CDR3: TGTGCCAGCAGCTTGGGACAGCACAATCAGCCCCAGCATTTT. It yields the protein CASSLGQHNQPQHF. The chain is built from TRBV7-2 and TRBJ1-5, with 7 bases lining up with TRBD1. The ends lost 3 bases at V and 3 bases at J; junction bases unmatched: 2. Germline V CDR1 and CDR2: SGHTA, FQGNSA. The CDR3 covers 14 residues.